Given below is one TCR beta chain in context. The data are from a study of blood T cell repertoires in COVID-19. Study as a whole: Acute-phase and convalescent COVID-19 samples originated in the United States, Italy and Spain.

CDR1 and CDR2 from the germline V gene are MDHEN and SYDVKM. The CDR3 spans 13 residues. Deletions cut 6 bases from V and 5 bases from J, with 13 bases between. Libraries were prepared by immunoSEQ multiplex PCR; TCRdb keeps only in-frame clonotypes and omits some of them. The sample holds 400,000 to 500,000 clones; around nine tenths are singletons and the top ten take roughly 1.4%. The chain joins TRBV28 to TRBJ1-1; no clear D gene. The sample comprised PBMCs or T cells enriched from blood (not recorded which). The source is a woman aged 18-29 years who had been exposed to COVID-19. The CDR3 loop is CASRRLGVTEAFF. CDR3 bases: TGTGCCAGCAGACGCCTCGGGGTGACTGAAGCTTTCTTT.